The next 12 T cell receptor beta chains were all read from a single sample in a study of post-analysis software for immune sequencing data. Their antigens remain unidentified. Study-level findings and limits: Five TRBV segments, including TRBV5-6, TRBV5-1 and TRBV20-1, were more frequent in patients than controls.

Unique molecular identifiers featured in each of the TCR beta cDNA libraries. MiXCR, applied by TCRdb to the PCR reads, yields one record per CDR3 protein. This sample carries over 250,000 distinct CDR3 sequences, 35% to 45% of them seen once, and the ten largest clones take under 5.5%. What was sequenced was blood. The receptors come from a girl aged 10-17 years with multiple sclerosis.

The chain carries TRBV6-5 and TRBJ2-4; 8 bases align to TRBD1. Judging by the DNA end, TRBJ2-7 fits better; the J call may be wrong. This CDR3 region has 15 residues. Looked up from germline, CDR1 is MNHEY and CDR2 is SVGAGI. CDR3 sequence (DNA): TGTGCCAGCAGGGGCGGGACAGGACCCCCCTACGAGCAGTACTTC. Its translation is CASRGGTGPPYEQYF.

This clonotype was detected many times. The V call is TRBV15, the J call TRBJ2-5; possible D gene TRBD1, 5 bases. V shed 0 bases and J shed 7 bases, with 15 bases lying between them. The germline V gene has CDR1 LNHNV and CDR2 YYDKDF (reference sequence). The CDR3 covers 15 residues. The CDR3 nucleotides read TGTGCCACCAGCAGAGAAGGGGATCCTAGGGGGACCCAGTACTTC. Translation gives CATSREGDPRGTQYF.

With regard to this clonotype: Being one base from a much bigger clone, this may be a read error. This rearrangement joins TRBV12-3 or TRBV12-4 to TRBJ2-3, with D possibly matching TRBD1 (6 bases). The CDR3 sequence is 17 residues long. The germline V and J ends were trimmed by 4 bases and 4 bases, with 21 bases remaining between them. The CDR3 region has the DNA TGTGCCAGCAGTTGGGGGCTGAGGGAGTTGAGCTCAGATACGCAGTATTTT. This codes for CASSWGLRELSSDTQYF.

This clonotype was recorded at least ten times. J is TRBJ2-4 and V is TRBV29-1, with D possibly matching TRBD1 (6 bases). Deletions cut 1 base from V and 0 bases from J, with 10 bases between. The CDR3 runs 15 residues. Germline loops: CDR1 SQVTM, CDR2 ANQGSEA. CDR3 coding DNA: TGCAGCGTTGAAGTGCGACAGGTAGCCAAAAACATTCAGTACTTC. Translated: CSVEVRQVAKNIQYF.

This clonotype was counted once. A much more abundant neighbour one base away suggests this may be a read error. J is TRBJ2-7 and V is TRBV27, with D maybe TRBD2 (7 bases). This CDR3 comprises 15 residues. Germline CDR1 is MNHEY and CDR2 is SMNVEV (reference sequence). V dropped 0 bases and J dropped 7 bases, with 16 bases sitting between them. The CDR3 region has the DNA TGTGCCAGCAGTTTATCGGAGGGGGGGATCAATGAGCAGTACTTC. It codes for CASSLSEGGINEQYF.

This chain connects TRBV20-1 to TRBJ2-1, with 10 nucleotides matching TRBD1. V trimming: 3 bases; J trimming: 16 bases; junction bases outside the gene matches: 6. The CDR3 has 11 amino acids. Germline loops: CDR1 DFQATT, CDR2 SNEGSKA (reference sequence). The CDR3 DNA reads TGCAGTGCTAGTTCCCGGGACAGGGGCTTCTTC. The encoded protein is CSASSRDRGFF.

The rearrangement joins TRBV5-1 to TRBJ1-1; no reliable D call. The V and J ends lost 4 bases and 5 bases respectively, with 15 bases between them. CDR1 SGHRS and CDR2 YFSETQ come from the germline V gene. This CDR3 has 14 amino acids. The CDR3 spells CASSVGNQGTEAFF. The CDR3, as DNA: TGCGCCAGCAGCGTCGGAAACCAAGGGACTGAAGCTTTCTTT.

The chain links TRBV4-1 to TRBJ2-5; D might be TRBD2 (5 bases). Trimming took off 6 bases at V and 5 bases at J, with 19 bases between the two ends. This CDR3 contains 15 residues. The V gene's germline CDR1 is MGHRA and CDR2 YSYEKL. The CDR3 nucleotides read TGCGCCAGCAGTCCATTTAACAGCGGAGGCGAGACCCAGTACTTC. Amino acid sequence: CASSPFNSGGETQYF.

There are a few counts of this clonotype. A read error is possible here, since a much larger clone lies one base away. The chain combines TRBV6-6 with TRBJ2-1, with D uncertain. V gave up 5 bases and J gave up 2 bases, with 10 bases separating them. Germline V gene data show CDR1 as MNHNY and CDR2 as SVGAGI (reference sequence). The CDR3 loop spans 14 amino acids. CDR3 in amino acids: CASSHTPTYNEQFF. The DNA for the CDR3 is TGTGCCAGCAGTCATACCCCAACCTACAATGAGCAGTTCTTC.

The chain has TRBV24-1 and TRBJ2-5, with TRBD2 matching 8 bases. This CDR3 contains 15 residues. With V trimmed by 4 bases and J by 11 bases, 14 bases remained unmatched. Germline lookup yields CDR1 KGHDR and CDR2 SFDVKD. The DNA of the CDR3 is TGTGCCACCAGTGAACAAAGCGGGAGCTACAATGAGCAGTACTTC. Translation: CATSEQSGSYNEQYF.

Of note for this clonotype: A junction boundary mismatches the germline segment, possibly from a read error. The rearrangement uses TRBV5-1 and TRBJ2-5; a weak D match, TRBD2 (5 bases). The CDR3 spans 13 residues. Germline loops: CDR1 SGHRS, CDR2 YFSETQ. CDR3 region: CASSRDAQETPYF. The CDR3 bases are TGCGCCAGCAGCCGGGATGCCCAAGAGACCCCGTACTTC.

This clonotype was seen ten or more times. This chain links TRBV29-1 with TRBJ2-3; 8 bases line up with TRBD2. The ends lost 6 bases at V and 2 bases at J; junction bases unmatched: 7. In germline, CDR1 is SQVTM, CDR2 ANQGSEA. The CDR3 loop spans 14 amino acids. CDR3 residues: CSVSRAGVTDTQYF. The CDR3 nucleotides are TGCAGCGTAAGTCGAGCGGGGGTCACAGATACGCAGTATTTT.